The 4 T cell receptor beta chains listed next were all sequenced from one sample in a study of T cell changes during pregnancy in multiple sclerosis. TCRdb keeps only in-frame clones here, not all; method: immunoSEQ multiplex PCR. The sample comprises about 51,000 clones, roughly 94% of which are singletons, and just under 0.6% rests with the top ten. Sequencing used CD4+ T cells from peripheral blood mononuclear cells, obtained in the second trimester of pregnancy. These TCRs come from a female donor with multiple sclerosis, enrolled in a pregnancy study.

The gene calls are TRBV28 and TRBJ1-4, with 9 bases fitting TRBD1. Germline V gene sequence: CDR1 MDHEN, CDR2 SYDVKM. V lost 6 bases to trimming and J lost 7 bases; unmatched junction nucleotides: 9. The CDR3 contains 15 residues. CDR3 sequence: CASRRPGQGGEKLFF. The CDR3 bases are TGTGCCAGCAGGAGACCGGGACAGGGAGGTGAAAAACTGTTTTTT.

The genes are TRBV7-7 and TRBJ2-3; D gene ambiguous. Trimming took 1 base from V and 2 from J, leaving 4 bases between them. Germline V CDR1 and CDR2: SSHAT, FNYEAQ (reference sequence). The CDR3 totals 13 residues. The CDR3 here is CASSLGPTDTQYF. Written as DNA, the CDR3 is TGTGCCAGCAGCTTAGGGCCCACAGATACGCAGTATTTT.

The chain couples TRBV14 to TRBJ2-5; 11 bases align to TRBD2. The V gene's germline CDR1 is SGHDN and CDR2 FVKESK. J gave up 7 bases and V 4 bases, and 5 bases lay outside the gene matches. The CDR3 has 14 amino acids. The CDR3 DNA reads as TGTGCCAGCAGCCCAACTAGCGGGGGTCGGACCCAGTACTTC. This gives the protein CASSPTSGGRTQYF.

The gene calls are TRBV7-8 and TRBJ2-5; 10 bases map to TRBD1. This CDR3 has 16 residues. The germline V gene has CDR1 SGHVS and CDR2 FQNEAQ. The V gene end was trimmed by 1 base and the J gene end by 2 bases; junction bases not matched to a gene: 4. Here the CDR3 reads CASSLVLDRGQETQYF. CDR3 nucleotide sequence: TGTGCCAGCAGCTTAGTACTGGACAGGGGGCAAGAGACCCAGTACTTC.